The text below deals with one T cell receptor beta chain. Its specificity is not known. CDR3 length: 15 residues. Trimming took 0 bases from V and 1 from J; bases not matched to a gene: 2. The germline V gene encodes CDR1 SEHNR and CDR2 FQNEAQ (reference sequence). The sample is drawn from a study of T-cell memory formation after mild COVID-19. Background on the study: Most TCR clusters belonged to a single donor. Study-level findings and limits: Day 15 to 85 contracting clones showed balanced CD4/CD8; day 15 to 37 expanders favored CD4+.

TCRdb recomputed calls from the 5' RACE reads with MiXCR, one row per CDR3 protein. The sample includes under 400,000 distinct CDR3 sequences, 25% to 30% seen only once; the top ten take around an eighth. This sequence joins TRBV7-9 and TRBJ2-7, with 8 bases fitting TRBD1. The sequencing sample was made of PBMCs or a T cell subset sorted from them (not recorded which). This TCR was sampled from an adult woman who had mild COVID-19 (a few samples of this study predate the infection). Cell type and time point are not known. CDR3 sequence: CASSLAGQVSYEQYF. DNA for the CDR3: TGTGCCAGCAGCTTAGCGGGACAGGTATCCTACGAGCAGTACTTC.